Reported below is one T cell receptor beta chain. This sample is drawn from a study of monozygotic twins with inflammatory bowel disease. Per individual sample, eight separate reactions were used to make cDNA. TCRdb derives one entry per CDR3 protein from the 5' RACE reads, leaving out DNA. The repertoire table contains 420,000 or so distinct CDR3 sequences. The sequence was collected from a human donor with ulcerative colitis or Crohn's disease, or a healthy co-twin of an affected twin (not recorded which). Sequenced sample: blood.

The CDR3 reads CSVISGRGYEQYF. The V and J genes are TRBV29-1 and TRBJ2-7; TCRdb proposes TRBD2, but this gene call is untestable without DNA. Germline CDR1 and CDR2: SQVTM and ANQGSEA. The CDR3 spans 13 residues.